Each of the 21 T cell receptor beta chains below was sequenced from the same sample in a study of type 1 regulatory T cells. Which antigens these TCRs recognize remains unknown. From the reads, TCRdb called clonotypes with MiXCR, one entry per CDR3 protein. Of 20,000 or so distinct CDR3 sequences in the sample, about 45% are singletons; the top ten hold around 5%. Sequences were obtained from cultured T cells, either the whole culture or a sorted T cell fraction (not recorded which). These receptors were obtained from a human donor in good health.

V usage is TRBV6-5 and J usage is TRBJ2-7; maybe TRBD1 (6 bases). CDR3 length equals 17 residues. The V end lost 0 bases, the J end lost 3 bases, and 18 bases lay between the germline ends. Germline-derived CDR1 and CDR2 are MNHEY and SVGAGI. CDR3 loop: CASSYSAAKGVFYEQYF. For the CDR3, the DNA is TGTGCCAGCAGTTACTCCGCGGCTAAGGGGGTATTCTACGAGCAGTACTTC.

The J gene is TRBJ1-2, the V gene TRBV6-1, with no clear D. Germline CDR1 MNHNS, CDR2 SASEGT. The CDR3 totals 15 residues. The V end lost 8 bases, the J end lost 5 bases, and 21 bases lay between the germline ends. CDR3 bases: TGTGCCAGCGAGAGGTCCGACGCTGGAGGGTATGGCTACACCTTC. It encodes CASERSDAGGYGYTF.

Within the sample, this clonotype is medium-sized. The chain carries TRBV12-3 or TRBV12-4 and TRBJ1-3; D possibly corresponds to TRBD1 (5 bases). Trimming shortened V by 8 bases and J by 3 bases, and 17 bases separated the two germline ends. The CDR3 totals 15 residues. For the CDR3, the DNA is TGTGCCAGCGCGGTGACAGCCCCCATTGGAAACACCATATATTTT. This gives the protein CASAVTAPIGNTIYF.

The gene calls are TRBV7-9 and TRBJ2-3, with D tentatively TRBD2 (7 bases). The ends were cut back, 5 bases at V and 6 bases at J, with 15 bases in the middle. This CDR3 has 14 residues. In germline, CDR1 is SEHNR, CDR2 FQNEAQ (reference sequence). The CDR3: CASSQGTTRDTQYF. CDR3 coding DNA: TGTGCCAGCAGCCAGGGGACTACGAGGGATACGCAGTATTTT.

The rearrangement joins TRBV20-1 to TRBJ1-6; possible D gene TRBD1, 6 bases. Germline loops: CDR1 DFQATT, CDR2 SNEGSKA (reference sequence). Trimming took 0 bases from V and 9 from J, leaving 15 bases between them. The CDR3 runs to 15 residues. The CDR3 loop is CSARDPRTVTSPLHF. The DNA of the CDR3 is TGCAGTGCTAGAGATCCCCGGACAGTGACTTCACCCCTCCACTTT.

Sample share makes this clonotype medium-sized (0.01 to 0.1%). CDR3 in amino acids: CASSLVRTEYGDTQYF. DNA for the CDR3: TGTGCCAGCAGCTTGGTCCGGACAGAATATGGAGATACGCAGTATTTT. This chain uses TRBV7-9 with TRBJ2-3, with D perhaps matching TRBD1 (6 bases). V lost 3 bases, J lost 5 bases, and 18 bases lay in between. Germline loops: CDR1 SEHNR, CDR2 FQNEAQ (reference sequence). The CDR3 covers 16 residues. Looking up the rest from reference TRBV7-9 and TRBJ2-3 gives the full variable domain: DTGVSQNPRHKITKRGQNVTFRCDPISEHNRLYWYRQTLGQGPEFLTYFQNEAQLEKSRLLSDRFSAERPKGSFSTLEIQRTEQGDSAMYLCASSLVRTEYGDTQYFGPGTRLTVL.

This clonotype was counted a few times. This chain joins TRBV20-1 and TRBJ1-6; D is possibly TRBD1 (6 bases). The ends were cut back, 5 bases at V and 4 bases at J, with 12 bases in the middle. Germline V gene data show CDR1 as DFQATT and CDR2 as SNEGSKA (reference sequence). This CDR3 is built from 14 residues. CDR3: CSADADRYNSPLHF. The CDR3 nucleotides read TGCAGTGCTGATGCGGACAGATATAATTCACCCCTCCACTTT.

V and J are TRBV5-4 and TRBJ1-6; maybe TRBD1 (6 bases). V was trimmed by 6 bases and J by 0 bases, leaving 13 bases between them. CDR3 length: 16 residues. Germline CDR1 SGHNT, CDR2 YYREEE (reference sequence). DNA for the CDR3: TGTGCCAGCACCATTGGACAGAGCTCCTATAATTCACCCCTCCACTTT. Protein sequence: CASTIGQSSYNSPLHF.

This clonotype has a handful of counts. V gene TRBV11-2 combines with J gene TRBJ2-1, with D maybe TRBD2 (5 bases). The CDR3 has 14 amino acids. V gave up 0 bases and J gave up 12 bases, with 15 bases separating them. Germline CDR1 is SGHAT and CDR2 is FQNNGV. CDR3 nucleotides: TGTGCCAGCAGCTTAGATCGAGGGCTAGGCCGGCAGTTCTTC. It yields the protein CASSLDRGLGRQFF.

The chain is built from TRBV30 and TRBJ2-7, with 7 bases that match TRBD1. CDR3 length: 14 residues. Germline CDR1 and CDR2: GTSNPN and SVGIG (reference sequence). V was pared by 3 bases and J by 6 bases, with 11 bases of the junction left unmatched. For the CDR3, the DNA is TGTGCCTGGAGAAACAGGGGTATTGCGGGCGAGCAGTACTTC. Encoded protein: CAWRNRGIAGEQYF.

This clonotype was found a few times. The CDR3 nucleotides read TGCGCCAGCAGCTACGAAATTAGGACAGGGAACACTGAAGCTTTCTTT. This codes for CASSYEIRTGNTEAFF. The chain has TRBV5-1 and TRBJ1-1; TRBD1 matches 7 bases. V lost 3 bases to trimming and J lost 1 base; unmatched junction nucleotides: 9. CDR3 length: 16 residues. Germline CDR1 SGHRS, CDR2 YFSETQ.

The chain uses TRBV19 and TRBJ2-7; D is tentatively TRBD1 or TRBD2 (5 bases each). CDR3 size: 14 residues. The V gene's germline CDR1 is LNHDA and CDR2 SQIVND (reference sequence). Trimming took 4 bases from V and 2 from J, leaving 12 bases between them. The CDR3 sequence: CASSTRDRAYEQYF. The CDR3 nucleotides are TGTGCCAGTAGTACCCGGGACCGAGCCTACGAGCAGTACTTC. The variable domain in full, with the rest retrieved from reference TRBV19 and TRBJ2-7, is DGGITQSPKYLFRKEGQNVTLSCEQNLNHDAMYWYRQDPGQGLRLIYYSQIVNDFQKGDIAEGYSVSREKKESFPLTVTSAQKNPTAFYLCASSTRDRAYEQYFGPGTRLTVT.

V usage is TRBV14 and J usage is TRBJ1-1, with 10 nucleotides matching TRBD1. Germline assignment: CDR1 SGHDN and CDR2 FVKESK. This CDR3 has 15 amino acids. V was pared by 1 base and J by 11 bases, with 10 bases of the junction left unmatched. The CDR3 is CASSQGGTGDIEAFF. CDR3 DNA: TGTGCCAGCAGCCAAGGAGGGACAGGGGATATTGAGGCTTTCTTT.

The sample holds many counts of this clonotype. The chain joins TRBV11-2 to TRBJ2-3; D could derive from TRBD1 or TRBD2 (6 bases each). V was cut by 5 bases and J by 1 base, with 13 bases left in between. This CDR3 contains 15 residues. The germline CDR1 and CDR2 sequences are SGHAT and FQNNGV. CDR3 bases: TGTGCCAGCAGCCAGGTCGGGGGCGGCACAGATACGCAGTATTTT. Protein: CASSQVGGGTDTQYF. Using reference TRBV11-2 and TRBJ2-3 for the parts outside the CDR3, the full variable domain is EAGVAQSPRYKIIEKRQSVAFWCNPISGHATLYWYQQILGQGPKLLIQFQNNGVVDDSQLPKDRFSAERLKGVDSTLKIQPAKLEDSAVYLCASSQVGGGTDTQYFGPGTRLTVL.

This chain connects TRBV28 to TRBJ1-1; tentatively, D is TRBD1 (5 bases). Germline V lookup: CDR1 MDHEN, CDR2 SYDVKM. This CDR3 comprises 19 residues. Trimming left V 3 bases short and J 0 bases short, with 23 bases between. The CDR3 protein is CASSLPGGLFRVVNTEAFF. Written as DNA, the CDR3 is TGTGCCAGCAGTTTGCCCGGCGGCCTTTTCAGGGTAGTGAACACTGAAGCTTTCTTT.

This clonotype was counted only a few times. The chain recombines TRBV18 with TRBJ2-2; D is possibly TRBD1 (6 bases). This CDR3 contains 15 residues. CDR1 and CDR2 from the germline V gene are KGHSH and LQKENI. Trimming took off 2 bases at V and 0 bases at J, with 7 bases between the two ends. The CDR3 is CASSPRGTNTGELFF. In DNA, the CDR3 is TGTGCCAGCTCACCAAGGGGGACGAACACCGGGGAGCTGTTTTTT.

The CDR3 DNA sequence: TGTGCCAGCAGCGTCGGACCGACAGGGTTCGAGGAGCAGTTCTTC. Translating gives CASSVGPTGFEEQFF. The rearrangement joins TRBV5-5 to TRBJ2-1; 7 bases match TRBD1. Germline V lookup: CDR1 SGHKS, CDR2 YYEKEE (reference sequence). V lost 4 bases, J lost 10 bases, and 14 bases stayed unmatched. This CDR3 spans 15 amino acids.

At least ten counts were recorded for this clonotype. V usage is TRBV3-1 and J usage is TRBJ2-7; 7 bases line up with TRBD2. The germline CDR1 and CDR2 sequences are LGHDT and YNNKEL (reference sequence). The CDR3 has 16 amino acids. Trimming took 2 bases from V and 2 from J; bases not matched to a gene: 9. CDR3 loop: CASSQRGGTVPYEQYF. In DNA form, the CDR3 reads TGTGCCAGCAGCCAACGCGGGGGAACAGTCCCCTACGAGCAGTACTTC.

By sample share, this clonotype is medium-sized. This chain uses TRBV7-9 with TRBJ1-6; D possibly corresponds to TRBD1 (6 bases). The CDR3 is 14 amino acids. V lost 3 bases, J lost 9 bases, and 12 bases lay in between. In germline, CDR1 is SEHNR, CDR2 FQNEAQ (reference sequence). The CDR3 DNA sequence: TGTGCCAGCAGCTTCCCGGGGGCAGCTTCACCCCTCCACTTT. It specifies CASSFPGAASPLHF.

The chain is built from TRBV20-1 and TRBJ1-4; D call uncertain. This CDR3 has 12 residues. Between the trimmed V and J ends, which lost 6 bases and 2 bases, there was a span of 7 bases. The germline gives CDR1 DFQATT, CDR2 SNEGSKA (reference sequence). CDR3 residues: CSAQITNEKLFF. Written as DNA, the CDR3 is TGCAGTGCCCAGATCACTAATGAAAAACTGTTTTTT.

J is TRBJ2-5 and V is TRBV6-2 or TRBV6-3, with 9 bases aligning to TRBD1. Germline CDR1 reads MNHEY; CDR2 reads SVGEGT. V was clipped by 2 bases and J by 5 bases; unmatched bases: 9. This CDR3 has 16 residues. CDR3 sequence reads: CASSYADRGLGETQYF. The CDR3, as DNA: TGTGCCAGCAGTTACGCGGACAGGGGTCTGGGGGAGACCCAGTACTTC.